The next 14 T cell receptor beta chains were all read from a single sample in a study of regulatory and conventional T cells in breast cancer. MiXCR was run by TCRdb on the PCR reads, yielding one entry per CDR3 protein. The repertoire has 9,900 or so distinct CDR3 sequences, approximately 35% of them found once; the top ten carry roughly 6%. The sequencing input was conventional T cells from blood. The source of these receptors is a male donor in good health.

The gene calls are TRBV12-3 or TRBV12-4 and TRBJ1-2; TRBD1 agrees at 8 bases. V gave up 8 bases and J gave up 5 bases; unmatched junction bases: 16. This CDR3 is built from 16 residues. CDR3 sequence reads: CASRRTRTGLTYGYTF. In DNA, the CDR3 is TGTGCCAGCCGCCGAACAAGGACAGGGTTGACTTATGGCTACACCTTC.

The chain uses TRBV7-2 and TRBJ2-3, with TRBD1 matching over 8 bases. The CDR3 runs to 14 residues. V lost 2 bases to trimming and J lost 5 bases; unmatched junction nucleotides: 3. Germline loops: CDR1 SGHTA, CDR2 FQGNSA. The CDR3: CASSLLDRVDTQYF. As DNA, the CDR3 is TGTGCCAGCAGCTTACTGGACAGGGTAGATACGCAGTATTTT.

On this clonotype: Because it lacks the conserved phenylalanine or tryptophan at the end, this CDR3 is likely a read error. The J gene is TRBJ1-1, the V gene TRBV4-1; 9 bases are shared with TRBD1. Germline CDR1 MGHRA, CDR2 YSYEKL. The V gene end was trimmed by 2 bases and the J gene end by 1 base; junction bases not matched to a gene: 2. The CDR3 contains 15 residues. CDR3: CASSQRQGGNTEAFL. The CDR3 DNA is TGCGCCAGCAGCCAAAGACAGGGGGGGAACACTGAAGCTTTCCTT.

The chain links TRBV4-3 to TRBJ2-4; 7 bases map to TRBD1. The CDR3 length is 17 residues. CDR1 is LGHNA and CDR2 is YSLEER in the germline V gene. J gave up 0 bases and V 2 bases, and 7 bases lay outside the gene matches. CDR3 residues: CASSQQTGQLAKNIQYF. The CDR3 DNA sequence: TGCGCCAGCAGCCAACAAACGGGACAGTTAGCCAAAAACATTCAGTACTTC.

This rearrangement joins TRBV18 to TRBJ2-7; D is uncertain. CDR1 KGHSH and CDR2 LQKENI come from the germline V gene. V was clipped by 3 bases and J by 7 bases, with 10 bases between them. CDR3 size: 12 residues. CDR3 in amino acids: CASSPRPQEQYF. CDR3 bases: TGTGCCAGCTCACCTCGGCCCCAGGAGCAGTACTTC. The variable domain in full, completed from reference TRBV18 and TRBJ2-7, reads NAGVMQNPRHLVRRRGQEARLRCSPMKGHSHVYWYRQLPEEGLKFMVYLQKENIIDESGMPKERFSAEFPKEGPSILRIQQVVRGDSAAYFCASSPRPQEQYFGPGTRLTVT.

The rearrangement joins TRBV3-1 to TRBJ1-2; 7 bases align to TRBD1. Germline values: CDR1 LGHDT, CDR2 YNNKEL (reference sequence). This CDR3 comprises 15 residues. Losses at the gene ends were 0 bases for V and 8 bases for J; bases not matched to a gene: 9. As DNA, the CDR3 is TGTGCCAGCAGCCAAGATCTGTGGCAGGGGGTCGGCTACACCTTC. Translating it yields CASSQDLWQGVGYTF.

Details on this clonotype: A junction end diverges from the germline sequence, so it may reflect a read error. The J gene is TRBJ1-6, the V gene TRBV7-2, with a possible D match to TRBD1 (6 bases). Germline V CDR1 and CDR2: SGHTA, FQGNSA. This CDR3 has 15 amino acids. The CDR3 here is CASSSQGSFNSPLHF. In nucleotides, the CDR3 is TGTGCCAGCAGTTCTCAGGGGTCCTTTAATTCACCCCTCCACTTT.

By proportion, this clonotype is medium-sized. The CDR3 DNA sequence: TGTGCCAGCAGCTTAGACGGGCGGGGGGCGCAGACTGAAGCTTTCTTT. Its translation: CASSLDGRGAQTEAFF. The V call is TRBV7-9, the J call TRBJ1-1; the D gene is possibly TRBD1 (6 bases). The germline gives CDR1 SEHNR, CDR2 FQNEAQ (reference sequence). There are 16 residues in the CDR3. The V and J ends lost 1 base and 5 bases respectively, with 17 bases between them.

This rearrangement joins TRBV7-2 to TRBJ2-7; tentatively, D is TRBD1 or TRBD2 (7 bases each). The V end was cut by 5 bases, the J end by 6 bases, with 14 bases between. In germline, CDR1 is SGHTA, CDR2 FQGNSA. This CDR3 is 13 amino acids long. The CDR3 DNA reads TGTGCCAGCAGCCAGGGGGGGGGACGCGAGCAGTACTTC. This encodes CASSQGGGREQYF.

This chain uses TRBV29-1 with TRBJ2-3; a weak D match, TRBD2 (6 bases). Trimming removed 6 bases from V and 3 bases from J, with 13 bases in between. Germline V gene data show CDR1 as SQVTM and CDR2 as ANQGSEA. This CDR3 is 13 amino acids long. In nucleotides, the CDR3 is TGCAGCGTAAGGACTATCTTGACAGATACGCAGTATTTT. Its protein product is CSVRTILTDTQYF.

The chain links TRBV7-2 to TRBJ1-2; D is undetermined. V lost 5 bases to trimming and J lost 7 bases, with 20 bases between them. The CDR3 has 15 residues. Germline V gene data show CDR1 as SGHTA and CDR2 as FQGNSA. CDR3 protein: CASSPTVPGGVGYTF. The CDR3 nucleotides read TGTGCCAGCAGCCCAACAGTCCCCGGCGGGGTTGGCTACACCTTC. Full variable domain (missing parts from reference TRBV7-2 and TRBJ1-2): GAGVSQSPSNKVTEKGKDVELRCDPISGHTALYWYRQSLGQGLEFLIYFQGNSAPDKSGLPSDRFSAERTGGSVSTLTIQRTQQEDSAVYLCASSPTVPGGVGYTFGSGTRLTVV.

The J gene is TRBJ2-2, the V gene TRBV12-3 or TRBV12-4, with 11 bases that match TRBD2. Unmatched junction bases numbered 3, after V lost 4 bases and J lost 5 bases. The CDR3 sequence is 15 residues long. The CDR3 DNA follows: TGTGCCAGCAGTTCCGTAGCGGGGGGGACCGGGGAGCTGTTTTTT. This codes for CASSSVAGGTGELFF.

By its share, this clonotype is medium-sized. This rearrangement joins TRBV28 to TRBJ2-7; 10 bases line up with TRBD2. This CDR3 spans 15 amino acids. Germline V gene sequence: CDR1 MDHEN, CDR2 SYDVKM. The trim removed 5 bases at V and 2 bases at J, leaving 6 bases unmatched. The CDR3 is CASSLPGLATYEQYF. CDR3 DNA: TGTGCCAGCAGTCTACCGGGACTAGCGACCTACGAGCAGTACTTC. Variable domain in full (rest from reference TRBV28 and TRBJ2-7): DVKVTQSSRYLVKRTGEKVFLECVQDMDHENMFWYRQDPGLGLRLIYFSYDVKMKEKGDIPEGYSVSREKKERFSLILESASTNQTSMYLCASSLPGLATYEQYFGPGTRLTVT.

This clonotype occurred a few times. The chain has TRBV11-2 and TRBJ2-5, with 9 bases aligning to TRBD1. V shed 8 bases and J 5 bases; nucleotides not matched to a gene: 12. This CDR3 region has 15 residues. Germline V gene lookup returns CDR1 SGHAT and CDR2 FQNNGV. The CDR3 region is CASGNYRGRMETQYF. Written as DNA, the CDR3 is TGTGCCAGCGGCAACTACAGGGGGCGTATGGAGACCCAGTACTTC.